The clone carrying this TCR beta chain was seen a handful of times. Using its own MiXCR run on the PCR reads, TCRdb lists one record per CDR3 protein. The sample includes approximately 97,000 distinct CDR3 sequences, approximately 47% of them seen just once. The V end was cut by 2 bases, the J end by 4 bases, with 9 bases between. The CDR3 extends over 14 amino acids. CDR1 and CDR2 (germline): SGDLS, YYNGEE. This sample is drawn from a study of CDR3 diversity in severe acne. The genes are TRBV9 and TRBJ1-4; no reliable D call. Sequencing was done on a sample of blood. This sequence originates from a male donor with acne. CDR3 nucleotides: TGTGCCAGCAGCGTTAGTACTGATAATGAAAAACTGTTTTTT. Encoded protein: CASSVSTDNEKLFF.